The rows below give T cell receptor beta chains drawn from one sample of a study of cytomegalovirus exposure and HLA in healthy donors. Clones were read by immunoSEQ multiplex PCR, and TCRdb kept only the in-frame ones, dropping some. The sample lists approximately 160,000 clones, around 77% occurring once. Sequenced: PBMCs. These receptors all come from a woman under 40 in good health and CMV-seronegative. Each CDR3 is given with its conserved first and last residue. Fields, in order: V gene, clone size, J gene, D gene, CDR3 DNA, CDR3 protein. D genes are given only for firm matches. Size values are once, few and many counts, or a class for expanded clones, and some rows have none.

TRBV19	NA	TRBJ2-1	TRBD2	TGTGCCAGTAGGCCTGGGACTAGCGCTTACAATGAGCAGTTCTTC	CASRPGTSAYNEQFF
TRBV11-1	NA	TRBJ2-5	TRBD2	TGTGCCAGCAGCTTAGCGTGGACTAGTGGAGAGACCCAGTACTTC	CASSLAWTSGETQYF
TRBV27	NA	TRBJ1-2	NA	TGTGCCAGCAGTTACCACGGAGGGAAGGACTATGGCTACACCTTC	CASSYHGGKDYGYTF
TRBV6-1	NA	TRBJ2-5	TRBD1	TGTGCCAGCAGTGAAAATACCGGGACAGGGGAGACCCAGTACTTC	CASSENTGTGETQYF
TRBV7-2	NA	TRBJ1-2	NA	TGTGCCAGCAGCTTAGTCCCCCAGGGCACCAACTATGGCTACCCCTTC	CASSLVPQGTNYGYPF
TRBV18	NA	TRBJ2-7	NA	TGTGCCAGCTCACCACAACAGGGCGACTACGAGCAGTACTTC	CASSPQQGDYEQYF
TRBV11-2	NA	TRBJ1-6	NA	TGTGCCAGCAGCTTAGGGGGACAACTTAATTCACCCCTCCACTTT	CASSLGGQLNSPLHF
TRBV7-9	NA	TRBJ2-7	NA	TGTGCCAGCAGCTTCGTGGGAGGACCGACCTACGAGCAGTACTTC	CASSFVGGPTYEQYF
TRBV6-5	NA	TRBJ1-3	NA	TGTGCCAGCAGTCTCACAGGGAGCTCTGGAAACACCATATATTTT	CASSLTGSSGNTIYF
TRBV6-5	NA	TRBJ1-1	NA	TGTGCCAGCAGACCCACTCCTCGGGGCACTGAAGCTTTCTTT	CASRPTPRGTEAFF
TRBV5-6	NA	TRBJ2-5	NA	TGTGCCAGCAGCCACCCGGTCCAAGAGACCCAGTACTTC	CASSHPVQETQYF
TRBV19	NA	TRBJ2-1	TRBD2	TGTGCCAGTAGCCCCCTAGCGGGGGTATACAATGAGCAGTTCTTC	CASSPLAGVYNEQFF
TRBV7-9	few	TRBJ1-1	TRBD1	TGTGCCAGCAGTCTTGAAGGGGGCTCTGAAGCTTTCTTT	CASSLEGGSEAFF
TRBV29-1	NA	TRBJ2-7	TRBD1	TGCAGCGCCGCGGACAGGCACGACTTC	CSAADRHDF
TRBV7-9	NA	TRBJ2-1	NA	TGTGCCAGCAGCTCCCTCAATGAGCAGTTCTTC	CASSSLNEQFF
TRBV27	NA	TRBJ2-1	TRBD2	TGTGCCAGCAGCTCCTTTCTAGCGGCAAACTCCTACAATGAGCAGTTCTTC	CASSSFLAANSYNEQFF